This T cell receptor beta chain was observed in a study of cytomegalovirus exposure and HLA in healthy donors. This clone appeared once. TCRdb's table, derived via immunoSEQ multiplex PCR, lists solely in-frame clones and lacks some. Of fewer than 120,000 clones in the sample, roughly nine tenths were seen once. Germline values: CDR1 SGHNT, CDR2 YYREEE (reference sequence). This CDR3 contains 13 residues. Trimming cost V 7 bases and J 5 bases, with 15 bases left between them. Specimen: PBMCs. This clonotype originated in a young woman in good health and CMV-seronegative. This rearrangement joins TRBV5-4 to TRBJ1-1, with D unresolved. CDR3 bases: TGTGCCAGCCGTCGAGCGTCTCGTACTGAAGCTTTCTTT. Its translation is CASRRASRTEAFF.